This passage covers 3 T cell receptor beta chains from one sample sequenced in a study of OX40 agonist ivuxolimab in advanced cancers. Data came from immunoSEQ multiplex PCR; TCRdb stores just in-frame clones and leaves some out. The sample lists 30,000 to 40,000 clones, about four fifths occurring once. The sample consisted of CD4+ or CD8+ T cells sorted from blood, taken in a trial of the OX40 agonist ivuxolimab. Every receptor here comes from an adult with an advanced solid tumor such as melanoma, head and neck, liver or kidney cancer.

The CDR3 nucleotides read TGTGCCAGCAGCGTATCCCCGAACCAAGAGACCCAGTACTTC. Its protein is CASSVSPNQETQYF. The chain links TRBV9 to TRBJ2-5, with unresolved D. V shed 1 base and J shed 0 bases, with 7 bases lying between them. The CDR3 length is 14 residues. Germline-derived CDR1 and CDR2 are SGDLS and YYNGEE.

The gene calls are TRBV30 and TRBJ2-3; maybe TRBD1 (6 bases). Trimming cost V 5 bases and J 0 bases, with 15 bases left between them. The CDR3 extends over 15 amino acids. Germline V gives CDR1 GTSNPN, CDR2 SVGIG (reference sequence). The CDR3 DNA reads as TGTGCCTGGGCCTCCGGGACACCGAGCACAGATACGCAGTATTTT. Its protein product is CAWASGTPSTDTQYF.

This clone has a handful of counts. The gene calls are TRBV28 and TRBJ2-1; D may match TRBD1 or TRBD2 (6 bases each). The V end was cut by 8 bases, the J end by 5 bases, with 22 bases between. The CDR3 has 16 residues. Germline CDR1 and CDR2: MDHEN and SYDVKM. The CDR3: CASCSPGASANNEQFF. CDR3 bases: TGTGCCAGCTGCTCCCCGGGGGCTAGCGCCAACAATGAGCAGTTCTTC.